The clone carrying this T cell receptor beta chain has only a few counts. Time point defined: persistent/refractory GD, antithyroid drugs over 5 years with positive TRAb. PBMC-derived RNA was used for the TCR library. The data belong to a study of regulatory T cells in long-lasting Graves disease. Building the TCR beta libraries relied on iRepertoire HTBI primers, and CDR3 regions underwent Arm-PCR. TCRdb used MiXCR to reprocess the multiplex PCR reads, holding one entry per CDR3 protein. This sample carries roughly 430,000 distinct CDR3 sequences, approximately 22% of them seen once, and the ten largest clones take around an eighth. This specimen consisted of peripheral blood mononuclear cells (PBMCs), obtained when the disease was refractory, from a patient treated with antithyroid drugs. The sequence was obtained from a female donor with Graves disease.

CDR3 in amino acids: CASSWTSSRETQYF. DNA for the CDR3: TGTGCCAGCAGTTGGACTAGCTCTCGGGAGACCCAGTACTTC. The rearrangement links TRBV5-5 to TRBJ2-5, with 8 bases that match TRBD2. Germline V gene lookup returns CDR1 SGHKS and CDR2 YYEKEE (reference sequence). Losses at the gene ends were 5 bases for V and 5 bases for J; bases not matched to a gene: 8. The CDR3 runs 14 residues.